The 26 T cell receptor beta chains below were found in one sample sequenced in a study of shared clonotypes between healthy human individuals. Profiled with immunoSEQ multiplex PCR; TCRdb holds only in-frame clones, not every one. The sample lists roughly 2,500,000 clones; 80% to 95% were seen once. The sequencing sample was made of naive CD4+ T cells from PBMCs. As for subset: CD45RA+ positively selected. These receptors were collected from a young man in good health. Some clones in this sample may be carry-over from other donors' samples.

This clone has just one count. The rearrangement joins TRBV27 to TRBJ2-3; 8 nucleotides match TRBD2. The CDR3 extends over 16 amino acids. CDR1 and CDR2 from the germline V gene are MNHEY and SMNVEV (reference sequence). Germline trimming cut 1 base from V and 4 bases from J; bases unmatched to any gene: 7. The CDR3 spells CASSLFREGGPDTQYF. CDR3 coding DNA: TGTGCCAGCAGTTTATTTCGGGAGGGCGGCCCAGATACGCAGTATTTT.

Note on this clone: This sample also contains other DNA sequences that code for the same CDR3. The chain is built from TRBV28 and TRBJ2-7; D is unresolved. The ends were cut back, 2 bases at V and 5 bases at J, with 1 base in the middle. Germline CDR1 and CDR2: MDHEN and SYDVKM. The CDR3 has 10 residues. The CDR3 DNA reads as TGTGCCAGCAGTTTACACGAGCAGTACTTC. Encoded protein: CASSLHEQYF.

The chain is built from TRBV7-2 and TRBJ2-7; the D call may be TRBD1 or TRBD2 (7 bases each). V was shortened by 4 bases and J by 6 bases, with 22 bases between the two germline ends. The germline gives CDR1 SGHTA, CDR2 FQGNSA. The CDR3 has 16 residues. The DNA for the CDR3 is TGTGCCAGCAGCTCCGCCGGGGGGACAGTCCTTGGCGAGCAGTACTTC. It yields the protein CASSSAGGTVLGEQYF.

This clone was counted once. The chain recombines TRBV7-2 with TRBJ2-7, with 13 bases that match TRBD2. V was clipped by 6 bases and J by 4 bases; unmatched bases: 9. Germline values: CDR1 SGHTA, CDR2 FQGNSA. The CDR3 is 16 residues long. The CDR3: CASSHGLAGDVYEQYF. The DNA for the CDR3 is TGTGCCAGCAGTCACGGACTAGCGGGAGACGTATACGAGCAGTACTTC. Combining the CDR3 with reference TRBV7-2 and TRBJ2-7 gives the whole variable domain GAGVSQSPSNKVTEKGKDVELRCDPISGHTALYWYRQSLGQGLEFLIYFQGNSAPDKSGLPSDRFSAERTGGSVSTLTIQRTQQEDSAVYLCASSHGLAGDVYEQYFGPGTRLTVT.

This chain uses TRBV23-1 with TRBJ1-3; D not resolved. TRBV23-1 counts as an open reading frame of uncertain function. V lost 6 bases, J lost 4 bases, and 16 bases lay in between. The CDR3 totals 15 residues. The CDR3 coding sequence is TGCGCCAGCAGATTCGGCCGCTCTGTGGGAAACACCATATATTTT. It is translated as CASRFGRSVGNTIYF.

The gene calls are TRBV7-9 and TRBJ2-2; unclear D gene. Germline CDR1 SEHNR, CDR2 FQNEAQ (reference sequence). The V end lost 0 bases, the J end lost 5 bases, and 10 bases lay between the germline ends. CDR3 length: 15 amino acids. DNA of the CDR3: TGTGCCAGCAGCTTAGCGGCAGGCGCGACCGGGGAGCTGTTTTTT. It specifies CASSLAAGATGELFF.

This clone appeared a single time. The V call is TRBV11-2, the J call TRBJ2-7; 14 bases match TRBD2. The germline V gene has CDR1 SGHAT and CDR2 FQNNGV. The CDR3 sequence is 16 residues long. The J segment lost 6 bases and the V segment lost 6 bases, leaving 10 bases of the junction unmatched. CDR3 protein: CASSDPGLAGVVEQYF. The CDR3 nucleotides are TGTGCCAGCAGTGACCCGGGACTAGCGGGAGTGGTCGAGCAGTACTTC.

The chain combines TRBV28 with TRBJ2-5; D is perhaps TRBD1 or TRBD2 (6 bases each). Near its end, the DNA agrees better with TRBJ2-7, so the J call may be wrong. This CDR3 has 14 residues. Germline-derived CDR1 and CDR2 are MDHEN and SYDVKM. The CDR3 DNA follows: TGTGCCAGCCAAAGGGGGGACGGGATATACGAGCAGTACTTC. Its protein is CASQRGDGIYEQYF.

This rearrangement joins TRBV5-6 to TRBJ2-7; D call uncertain. The CDR3 is made up of 16 amino acids. Trimming removed 1 base from V and 0 bases from J, with 14 bases in between. Per germline, CDR1 SGHDT and CDR2 YYEEEE. The CDR3 DNA follows: TGTGCCAGCAGCTTGTCTCGCCTCCGGGCCTCCTACGAGCAGTACTTC. Translation: CASSLSRLRASYEQYF.

This clone was seen a few times. The chain carries TRBV10-1 and TRBJ1-5, with unresolved D. V lost 6 bases, J lost 4 bases, and 1 base lay in between. The CDR3 is 10 residues long. Germline CDR1 and CDR2: WNHNN and SYGVQD (reference sequence). CDR3: CASRNQPQHF. The DNA for the CDR3 is TGCGCCAGCAGGAATCAGCCCCAGCATTTT.

The chain has TRBV5-1 and TRBJ2-7, with 9 nucleotides matching TRBD1. The germline V gene has CDR1 SGHRS and CDR2 YFSETQ. The CDR3 totals 16 residues. Trimming cost V 3 bases and J 2 bases; bases outside gene matches: 9. The CDR3 protein is CASSWAPGTGTYEQYF. CDR3 bases: TGCGCCAGCAGCTGGGCCCCCGGGACAGGGACCTACGAGCAGTACTTC.

The CDR3 sequence: CASSSGGTRNQPQHF. CDR3 in DNA: TGTGCCAGCAGCTCTGGAGGGACTCGAAATCAGCCCCAGCATTTT. This chain joins TRBV5-4 and TRBJ1-5, with a tentative D call TRBD1 (5 bases). The V end lost 3 bases, the J end lost 4 bases, and 14 bases lay between the germline ends. Germline CDR1 reads SGHNT; CDR2 reads YYREEE (reference sequence). The length of the CDR3 is 15 residues.

The rearrangement joins TRBV7-2 to TRBJ1-1, with 7 bases aligning to TRBD1. Germline V CDR1 and CDR2: SGHTA, FQGNSA. The CDR3 length is 14 residues. With 6 bases clipped from V and 1 base from J, the junction kept 5 bases outside the gene matches. The CDR3 region is CASRGGQRNTEAFF. The CDR3 bases are TGTGCCAGCAGGGGGGGACAGAGGAACACTGAAGCTTTCTTT.

The chain links TRBV5-6 to TRBJ2-2; 8 bases are shared with TRBD1. CDR1 and CDR2 from the germline V gene are SGHDT and YYEEEE. V was clipped by 4 bases and J by 0 bases; unmatched bases: 5. There are 16 residues in the CDR3. The CDR3, as DNA: TGTGCCAGCAGCCCGCAGACAGGGGCGAACACCGGGGAGCTGTTTTTT. It translates to CASSPQTGANTGELFF.

V usage is TRBV30 and J usage is TRBJ2-7; 8 nucleotides agree with TRBD1. The germline CDR1 and CDR2 sequences are GTSNPN and SVGIG (reference sequence). This CDR3 region has 12 residues. Trimming at V came to 4 bases and at J to 8 bases, leaving 7 bases not matched to a gene. The CDR3 sequence: CAWTEGQGKQYF. The CDR3 DNA sequence: TGTGCCTGGACCGAAGGACAGGGCAAGCAGTACTTC.

This clone has a single count. The rearrangement links TRBV29-1 to TRBJ2-5; 9 positions match TRBD2. CDR1 is SQVTM and CDR2 is ANQGSEA in the germline V gene. J was trimmed by 7 bases and V by 7 bases; bases with no gene match: 13. The CDR3 runs to 14 residues. This chain's CDR3 is CSARGYSGSWTQYF. The CDR3, as DNA: TGCAGCGCACGGGGTTATAGCGGGAGTTGGACCCAGTACTTC.

This chain links TRBV5-4 with TRBJ2-7; 13 nucleotides agree with TRBD2. The CDR3 consists of 16 residues. Looked up from germline, CDR1 is SGHNT and CDR2 is YYREEE (reference sequence). The V segment lost 4 bases and the J segment 1 base; nucleotides outside the gene matches: 5. The CDR3 nucleotides read TGTGCCAGCAGCCCTGGACTAGCGGGAGTATCCTACGAGCAGTACTTC. Translated, it gives CASSPGLAGVSYEQYF. The whole variable domain, filled in from reference TRBV5-4 and TRBJ2-7, reads ETGVTQSPTHLIKTRGQQVTLRCSSQSGHNTVSWYQQALGQGPQFIFQYYREEENGRGNFPPRFSGLQFPNYSSELNVNALELDDSALYLCASSPGLAGVSYEQYFGPGTRLTVT.

Remarks on this clone: Other DNA sequences in the sample encode the same CDR3. The J gene is TRBJ1-1, the V gene TRBV7-3, with D uncertain. Germline V gene sequence: CDR1 SGHTA, CDR2 FQGTGA. Deletions cut 4 bases from V and 0 bases from J, with 6 bases between. This CDR3 is 13 amino acids long. The CDR3 nucleotides read TGTGCCAGCAGCTCGTCAATGAACACTGAAGCTTTCTTT. It specifies CASSSSMNTEAFF.

V usage is TRBV29-1 and J usage is TRBJ2-2, with TRBD2 identical over 8 bases. CDR3 length: 14 residues. In germline, CDR1 is SQVTM, CDR2 ANQGSEA. V lost 4 bases to trimming and J lost 3 bases; unmatched junction nucleotides: 4. DNA for the CDR3: TGCAGCGTTGCACTAGCGGCTTACACCGGGGAGCTGTTTTTT. Its protein is CSVALAAYTGELFF.

The chain has TRBV7-2 and TRBJ1-3, with D unresolved. The V end lost 5 bases, the J end lost 4 bases, and 9 bases lay between the germline ends. From germline, CDR1 is SGHTA and CDR2 FQGNSA. The CDR3 spans 13 residues. Here the CDR3 DNA reads TGTGCCAGCAGCCTAGAGGACGGAAACACCATATATTTT. Translation gives CASSLEDGNTIYF.

This clone was seen once. The rearrangement links TRBV19 to TRBJ1-1, with D possibly TRBD1 on 6 matching bases. Deletions cut 5 bases from V and 7 bases from J, with 26 bases between. CDR3 length: 17 residues. The germline V gene encodes CDR1 LNHDA and CDR2 SQIVND (reference sequence). This CDR3 reads CASSSAQGIRNRREAFF. CDR3 DNA sequence: TGTGCCAGTAGTTCAGCCCAGGGGATTCGGAACCGCCGTGAAGCTTTCTTT.

This clone was counted once. CDR3 amino acids: CSVYDLRYEQYF. Written as DNA, the CDR3 is TGCAGCGTGTACGACCTAAGGTACGAGCAGTACTTC. V is TRBV29-1 and J is TRBJ2-7; D not resolved. CDR1 and CDR2 from the germline V gene are SQVTM and ANQGSEA. The CDR3 contains 12 residues. Trimming stripped 6 bases from V and 4 bases from J, with 13 bases between.

The CDR3 loop is CASSSSSNQPQHF. CDR3 in DNA: TGTGCCAGCAGCTCTAGTAGCAATCAGCCCCAGCATTTT. This chain joins TRBV11-2 and TRBJ1-5; D is undetermined. CDR1 is SGHAT and CDR2 is FQNNGV in the germline V gene. The CDR3 totals 13 residues. V shed 4 bases and J shed 0 bases, with 4 bases lying between them.

The J gene is TRBJ1-4, the V gene TRBV2; the D is unclear. This CDR3 region has 15 residues. Germline V gives CDR1 SNHLY, CDR2 FYNNEI. Trimming removed 8 bases at V and 5 bases at J, with 18 bases between. CDR3 sequence (DNA): TGTGCCAGCGTCGGTGGGCTCACCGGAAATGAAAAACTGTTTTTT. It specifies CASVGGLTGNEKLFF.

The genes are TRBV4-1 and TRBJ2-7; D remains ambiguous. With 1 base removed from V and 5 bases from J, the gap between germline ends came to 12 bases. Germline CDR1 MGHRA, CDR2 YSYEKL. This CDR3 spans 14 amino acids. The CDR3 sequence: CASSQVTTLNEQYF. The CDR3 region has the DNA TGCGCCAGCAGCCAAGTAACGACACTAAACGAGCAGTACTTC.

Comments on this clone: A much larger clone differs from this one at a single base, so this may be a read error. Other DNA sequences in the same sample also yield this CDR3. This chain links TRBV13 with TRBJ2-5; D remains ambiguous. The V gene lost 1 base and the J gene lost 5 bases, with 2 bases spanning the gap. Germline loops: CDR1 PRHDT, CDR2 FYEKMQ (reference sequence). The CDR3 is 11 amino acids. The CDR3 reads CASSLEETQYF. In DNA, the CDR3 is TGTGCCAGCAGCTTAGAGGAGACCCAGTACTTC.